These 5 T cell receptor beta chains were sequenced from one sample in a study of T cell repertoires in cytomegalovirus infection (dated by TCRdb to between 2017 and 2020). Read against the paper, the sample's treatment or condition label means: in vitro stimulation with specific CMV peptide epitopes to enrich CMV-specific T cells. These receptors lack a known antigen. The sequencer was an Illumina HiSeq 1500. TCRdb handled the public reads itself, with Q25 trimming in fastp and clone calling in MiXCR, and kept productive beta chains. Here each entry gathers all rows of one CDR3 protein and keeps the most common genes and DNA. For this sample there are about 51,000 distinct CDR3 sequences; roughly a fifth appear just once. Approximately 26% of the sample goes to the ten largest clones. Here the sequenced sample was CD8+ T cells from cultured PBMCs, taken from culture after CMV antigen stimulation. These TCRs come from a human donor in good health (CMV status not recorded). Some clones in this sample may be carry-over from other donors' samples.

The chain carries TRBV6-2 or TRBV6-3 and TRBJ2-7; 7 nucleotides agree with TRBD2. The J segment lost 3 bases and the V segment lost 6 bases, leaving 11 bases of the junction unmatched. Germline V gene data show CDR1 as MNHEY and CDR2 as SVGEGT. This CDR3 spans 15 amino acids. The CDR3 reads CASSLGGRELYEQYF. The CDR3 DNA follows: TGTGCCAGCAGCCTAGGAGGGCGGGAGCTCTACGAGCAGTACTTC.

This chain joins TRBV28 and TRBJ1-4; TRBD1 might be the D (5 bases). This CDR3 region has 17 residues. Germline V gives CDR1 MDHEN, CDR2 SYDVKM. V shed 4 bases and J shed 4 bases, with 19 bases lying between them. CDR3 coding DNA: TGTGCCAGCAGTTCCCCTACCGGGGGTACTTATAATGAAAAACTGTTTTTT. Its protein product is CASSSPTGGTYNEKLFF.

The chain joins TRBV2 to TRBJ1-2, with 7 bases identical to TRBD1. Unmatched junction bases numbered 6, after V lost 1 base and J lost 4 bases. Looked up from germline, CDR1 is SNHLY and CDR2 is FYNNEI. The length of the CDR3 is 15 residues. In DNA form, the CDR3 reads TGTGCCAGCAGTGAAGGGGAGACAGGGCCCTATGGCTACACCTTC. Protein: CASSEGETGPYGYTF.

V and J are TRBV27 and TRBJ2-1, with TRBD2 matching 8 bases. The CDR3 runs to 14 residues. Per the germline V gene, CDR1 is MNHEY and CDR2 is SMNVEV (reference sequence). With 2 bases clipped from V and 7 bases from J, the junction kept 4 bases outside the gene matches. The chain's CDR3 is CASSLGGRINEQFF. CDR3 sequence (DNA): TGTGCCAGCAGTTTAGGCGGGAGGATTAATGAGCAGTTCTTC.

This clonotype has just a few counts. This sequence joins TRBV7-6 and TRBJ1-6; D unresolved. The CDR3 extends over 18 amino acids. Trimming stripped 4 bases from V and 0 bases from J, with 16 bases between. Germline lookup yields CDR1 SGHVS and CDR2 FNYEAQ. The CDR3 coding sequence is TGTGCCAGCAGCTCTCGACGGGCCCGAAGCTCCTATAATTCACCCCTCCACTTT. Translation gives CASSSRRARSSYNSPLHF.